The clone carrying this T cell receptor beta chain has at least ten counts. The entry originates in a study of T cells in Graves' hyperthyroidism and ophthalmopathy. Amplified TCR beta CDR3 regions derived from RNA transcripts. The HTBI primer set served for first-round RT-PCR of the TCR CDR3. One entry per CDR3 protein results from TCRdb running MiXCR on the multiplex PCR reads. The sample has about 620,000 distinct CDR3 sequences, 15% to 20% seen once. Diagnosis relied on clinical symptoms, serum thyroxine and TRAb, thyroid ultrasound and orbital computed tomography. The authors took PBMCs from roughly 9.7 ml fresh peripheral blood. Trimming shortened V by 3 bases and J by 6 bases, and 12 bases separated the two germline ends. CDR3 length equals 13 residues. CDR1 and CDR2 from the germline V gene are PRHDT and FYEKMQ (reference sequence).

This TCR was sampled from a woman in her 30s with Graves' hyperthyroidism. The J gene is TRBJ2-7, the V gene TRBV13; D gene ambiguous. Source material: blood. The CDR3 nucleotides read TGTGCCAGCAGCTTTAACCGACATTCCGAGCAGTACTTC. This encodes CASSFNRHSEQYF.